This T cell receptor beta chain comes out of a study of blood T cell repertoires in COVID-19. At the level of the study: From T cells, B-cell-depleted T cells, or PBMCs came the material, which was cDNA or gDNA.

The repertoire was sequenced with immunoSEQ multiplex PCR; TCRdb's copy has only in-frame clones and lacks some. The table lists 200,000 or so clones, about 93% of them singletons, with over 0.75% in the top ten. Followed over time, Seattle patients had been enrolled while infection was active. The V gene lost 2 bases and the J gene lost 12 bases, with 20 bases spanning the gap. The CDR3 consists of 14 residues. CDR1 is SEHNR and CDR2 is FQNEAQ in the germline V gene (reference sequence). The clonotype was recovered from a man in his fifties or sixties with COVID-19, enrolled during active disease. V and J are TRBV7-9 and TRBJ2-7; D not resolved. Sequenced input: peripheral blood. In nucleotides, the CDR3 is TGTGCCAGCAGCTTAAGTATCTCGCCCGATAGTCCGTACTTC. Its protein is CASSLSISPDSPYF.